The present T cell receptor (beta chain) was sequenced within a study of cytomegalovirus exposure and HLA in healthy donors. Study details: Earlier sequencing of about 179 million T cells yielded 90 million to 140 million unique TCR beta sequences. Study outcomes and limitations: A later analysis found that most CMV-associated TCR beta chains appeared HLA-restricted. It was likely that a cluster of highly shared sequence variants was a sequencing artifact. It was 150 or so TCR beta chains that were listed as cytomegalovirus-associated.

Note on this clone: Its antigen is unidentified. Sequence at one end of the junction differs from germline and may be a read error.

Germline V lookup: CDR1 SSHAT, CDR2 FNYEAQ (reference sequence). CDR3 length equals 15 residues. Both 60 Vbeta primers and 13 Jbeta primers went into the PCR. The table came from immunoSEQ multiplex PCR; TCRdb's copy has only in-frame clones and leaves some out. The table has roughly 120,000 clones, 78% seen once. The sequence was collected from a man between 35 and 55 years old in good health and CMV-seronegative. The specimen sequenced was PBMCs. The J gene is TRBJ2-1, the V gene TRBV7-7; TRBD1 matches 9 bases. The CDR3 reads CASSLETGGRGEQFF. In nucleotides, the CDR3 is TGTGCTAGCAGCTTAGAGACAGGGGGGAGGGGTGAGCAGTTCTTC.